The rows below give T cell receptor beta chains drawn from one sample of a study of T cell responses to AZD1222 COVID-19 vaccine. The repertoire was sequenced with immunoSEQ multiplex PCR; TCRdb's copy has only in-frame clones and lacks some. The sample consists of about 150,000 clones, 92% of them appearing once. Sequenced here: peripheral blood, sampled on day 0 of AZD1222 vaccination. The receptors stem from an adult in good health. Each CDR3 is given with its conserved first and last residue. D genes are given only for firm matches. The size entry is marked missing in some rows and otherwise reads once, few, many or a size class.

CDR3 protein | CDR3 DNA | clone size | J gene | V gene | CDR3 length | D gene
CASSIDGASGNTIYF | TGTGCCAGTAGTATAGACGGGGCCTCTGGAAACACCATATATTTT | - | TRBJ1-3 | TRBV19 | 15 | -
CASSLYTGANTEAFF | TGCGCCAGCAGCTTGTATACCGGGGCGAACACTGAAGCTTTCTTT | - | TRBJ1-1 | TRBV5-1 | 15 | -
CASSAPSGSWSGELFF | TGTGCCAGCAGCGCGCCTAGCGGGAGTTGGTCCGGGGAGCTGTTTTTT | - | TRBJ2-2 | TRBV7-9 | 16 | TRBD2
CASSGGGTNYGYTF | TGCGCCAGCAGCGGAGGGGGAACGAACTATGGCTACACCTTC | - | TRBJ1-2 | TRBV5-1 | 14 | -
CASSLAHSGRTHEQYF | TGTGCCAGCAGCTTAGCTCATAGCGGGAGGACCCACGAGCAGTACTTC | - | TRBJ2-7 | TRBV7-2 | 16 | TRBD2
CASMRAGLVHEQYF | TGTGCCAGCATGAGAGCGGGACTAGTCCACGAGCAGTACTTC | once | TRBJ2-7 | TRBV27 | 14 | TRBD2
CASGPTGGSHYEQYF | TGCGCCAGCGGACCTACCGGGGGGAGCCACTACGAGCAGTACTTC | - | TRBJ2-7 | TRBV5-1 | 15 | TRBD2
CASSLAPPQINTGELFF | TGTGCCAGCAGCTTAGCGCCCCCGCAGATTAACACCGGGGAGCTGTTTTTT | few | TRBJ2-2 | TRBV7-2 | 17 | -
CASSLGPLKNIQYF | TGTGCCAGCAGTTTGGGGCCTTTAAAAAACATTCAGTACTTC | - | TRBJ2-4 | TRBV28 | 14 | -
CASSLRGRNKHYEQYF | TGTGCCAGCAGCTTAAGGGGCAGGAACAAGCACTACGAGCAGTACTTC | - | TRBJ2-7 | TRBV7-6 | 16 | -
CASSFGQMNTEAFF | TGTGCCAGCAGCTTCGGACAGATGAACACTGAAGCTTTCTTT | - | TRBJ1-1 | TRBV5-6 | 14 | -
CASRTGGANEKLFF | TGTGCCAGTAGAACGGGGGGGGCTAATGAAAAACTGTTTTTT | - | TRBJ1-4 | TRBV19 | 14 | -
CASSATRTIGTQYF | TGTGCCAGCAGCGCTACTAGAACGATTGGTACGCAGTATTTT | - | TRBJ2-3 | TRBV11-3 | 14 | -
CASSSDRVGGYTF | TGTGCCAGCAGCTCCGACAGGGTAGGAGGCTACACCTTC | - | TRBJ1-2 | TRBV5-4 | 13 | TRBD1
CASSLAARTEAFF | TGTGCCAGCAGTTTAGCGGCTAGGACTGAAGCTTTCTTT | - | TRBJ1-1 | TRBV12-3/TRBV12-4 | 13 | -
CASRAGLAEETQYF | TGTGCCAGCAGGGCGGGACTAGCGGAAGAGACCCAGTACTTC | - | TRBJ2-5 | TRBV2 | 14 | TRBD2
CASSFAGRGRGYTF | TGTGCCAGCAGTTTCGCGGGGAGGGGTAGAGGCTACACCTTC | - | TRBJ1-2 | TRBV6-5 | 14 | -
CASSKATSTQYF | TGTGCCAGCAGCAAAGCCACTAGTACGCAGTATTTT | - | TRBJ2-3 | TRBV21-1 | 12 | -
CASSEAEDSPLHF | TGCGCCAGCAGTGAGGCGGAAGATTCACCCCTCCACTTT | - | TRBJ1-6 | TRBV10-2 | 13 | -
CASSFRAPLVEQYF | TGTGCCAGCAGTTTCAGGGCCCCACTCGTCGAGCAGTACTTC | - | TRBJ2-7 | TRBV27 | 14 | -
CASKIAQTGGYEQYF | TGTGCCAGCAAAATCGCCCAGACAGGGGGCTACGAGCAGTACTTC | - | TRBJ2-7 | TRBV6-6 | 15 | TRBD1
CASSWETQGLPNTEAFF | TGTGCCAGCAGCTGGGAGACTCAGGGGCTACCGAACACTGAAGCTTTCTTT | - | TRBJ1-1 | TRBV5-6 | 17 | -